The clone carrying this TCR beta chain was recorded only once. Its antigen is unidentified. Germline V gene lookup returns CDR1 SNHLY and CDR2 FYNNEI. V dropped 10 bases and J dropped 4; count of bases not matched to a gene: 8. The CDR3 is 14 amino acids. Each CDR3 protein gets one entry after TCRdb re-called the RT-PCR reads with MiXCR. The sample yields about 34,000 distinct CDR3 sequences, 45% to 65% seen once. These data belong to a study of yellow fever vaccine responses in identical twins. The study, taken as a whole, reports: Twins' T cell vaccine responses reportedly looked partly convergent, partly personalized.

The clonotype originates from a woman in her late teens or twenties who received the yellow fever vaccine. The sequencing here drew on T cells from blood (PBMCs), unsorted or a sorted subset (not recorded which), taken before or after yellow fever vaccination (not recorded which). The rearrangement links TRBV2 to TRBJ2-1; 9 bases agree with TRBD1. CDR3 in amino acids: CAIQPGQGYNEQFF. Written as DNA, the CDR3 is TGTGCCATCCAACCGGGACAGGGTTACAATGAGCAGTTCTTC.